The 15 T cell receptor beta chains below were found in one sample sequenced in a study of cytomegalovirus exposure and HLA in healthy donors. Using immunoSEQ multiplex PCR, the repertoire was profiled, and TCRdb retains in-frame clones only, with some absent. The sample contains around 250,000 clones, around 91% of which appear only once. Material: PBMCs. The receptors shown here come from a woman between 18 and 29 years old in good health and CMV-seronegative.

The chain has TRBV9 and TRBJ2-4; D is perhaps TRBD2 (6 bases). CDR3 size: 13 residues. V was pared by 0 bases and J by 5 bases, with 6 bases between. CDR1 is SGDLS and CDR2 is YYNGEE in the germline V gene. Here the CDR3 DNA reads TGTGCCAGCAGCGTAGCGGGGGAAAACATTCAGTACTTC. Translating gives CASSVAGENIQYF.

This clone was detected once. V gene TRBV19 combines with J gene TRBJ1-5, with a possible D match to TRBD1 (6 bases). The CDR3 is made up of 15 amino acids. The V end was cut by 4 bases, the J end by 2 bases, with 12 bases between. CDR1 is LNHDA, CDR2 SQIVND, per germline (reference sequence). Written as DNA, the CDR3 is TGTGCCAGTAGTAGACAGGTCGGGGGCAATCAGCCCCAGCATTTT. It codes for CASSRQVGGNQPQHF. Using reference TRBV19 and TRBJ1-5 for the parts outside the CDR3, the full variable domain is DGGITQSPKYLFRKEGQNVTLSCEQNLNHDAMYWYRQDPGQGLRLIYYSQIVNDFQKGDIAEGYSVSREKKESFPLTVTSAQKNPTAFYLCASSRQVGGNQPQHFGDGTRLSIL.

V and J are TRBV7-9 and TRBJ1-6; 9 bases fit TRBD1. V lost 6 bases, J lost 6 bases, and 9 bases stayed unmatched. In germline, CDR1 is SEHNR, CDR2 FQNEAQ (reference sequence). This CDR3 has 16 residues. The CDR3 bases are TGTGCCAGCAGGCCGGAGCCGGGACAGGGTAATTCACCCCTCCACTTT. This encodes CASRPEPGQGNSPLHF.

The chain uses TRBV4-1 and TRBJ1-3, with TRBD1 matching over 7 bases. The germline V gene encodes CDR1 MGHRA and CDR2 YSYEKL. The ends lost 6 bases at V and 2 bases at J; junction bases unmatched: 7. The CDR3 consists of 15 residues. CDR3 amino acids: CASRPVGTAGNTIYF. For the CDR3, the DNA is TGCGCCAGCAGACCCGTCGGGACAGCTGGAAACACCATATATTTT.

This rearrangement joins TRBV6-1 to TRBJ2-1; D is undetermined. There are 13 residues in the CDR3. Trimming pared 8 bases from V and 6 bases from J, leaving 14 bases between. Germline CDR1 reads MNHNS; CDR2 reads SASEGT. This chain's CDR3 is CASSSTLVNEQFF. DNA of the CDR3: TGTGCCAGCTCCTCGACACTGGTCAATGAGCAGTTCTTC.

This rearrangement joins TRBV5-1 to TRBJ2-1; the D gene is possibly TRBD1 (5 bases). CDR3 length: 14 residues. V lost 0 bases and J 7 bases, leaving 11 bases between the germline ends. CDR1 is SGHRS and CDR2 is YFSETQ in the germline V gene. The CDR3 here is CASSLDRYRNEQFF. The CDR3 nucleotides read TGCGCCAGCAGCTTGGACAGGTATCGGAATGAGCAGTTCTTC.

The V call is TRBV7-9, the J call TRBJ1-1; D is unresolved. The CDR3 runs 13 residues. From germline, CDR1 is SEHNR and CDR2 FQNEAQ (reference sequence). Trimming removed 8 bases at V and 1 base at J, with 11 bases between. CDR3 protein: CASGQTPNTEAFF. CDR3 nucleotide sequence: TGTGCCAGCGGCCAGACACCGAACACTGAAGCTTTCTTT.

This clone is a singleton in its sample. J is TRBJ1-4 and V is TRBV27, with 10 bases matching TRBD1. Trimming took 1 base from V and 0 from J; bases not matched to a gene: 14. Germline CDR1 and CDR2: MNHEY and SMNVEV (reference sequence). The CDR3 has 21 amino acids. The CDR3 is CASSLWSPGQGWGPTNEKLFF. The CDR3 DNA follows: TGTGCCAGCAGTTTATGGTCACCGGGACAGGGGTGGGGACCAACTAATGAAAAACTGTTTTTT.

DNA of the CDR3: TGTGCCAGCAGTTCCCCTCTGCGCCTAATGACAGGGGAAACTGAAGCTTTCTTT. Protein: CASSSPLRLMTGETEAFF. J is TRBJ1-1 and V is TRBV28, with 8 bases aligning to TRBD1. V was clipped by 4 bases and J by 5 bases; unmatched bases: 18. The V gene's germline CDR1 is MDHEN and CDR2 SYDVKM. The CDR3 covers 18 residues.

As for this clone: Other DNA variants within this sample encode the same CDR3. The J gene is TRBJ2-1, the V gene TRBV6-5, with D unclear. CDR3 size: 11 residues. The V end was cut by 6 bases, the J end by 4 bases, with 4 bases between. The germline V gene encodes CDR1 MNHEY and CDR2 SVGAGI. This chain's CDR3 is CASSLYNEQFF. The CDR3 nucleotides read TGTGCCAGCAGCCTTTACAATGAGCAGTTCTTC.

The chain combines TRBV11-1 with TRBJ1-2; perhaps TRBD1 as D (5 bases). CDR1 and CDR2 (germline): SGHAT, FQDESV (reference sequence). The CDR3 totals 13 residues. V lost 0 bases to trimming and J lost 7 bases, with 9 bases between them. The CDR3 nucleotides are TGTGCCAGCAGCTTAGCGGGGGGGACTGGCTACACCTTC. Its protein product is CASSLAGGTGYTF. The full variable domain, in which reference TRBV11-1 and TRBJ1-2 provide the parts outside the CDR3, is EAEVAQSPRYKITEKSQAVAFWCDPISGHATLYWYRQILGQGPELLVQFQDESVVDDSQLPKDRFSAERLKGVDSTLKIQPAELGDSAMYLCASSLAGGTGYTFGSGTRLTVV.

The genes are TRBV7-2 and TRBJ2-5; D remains unclear. This CDR3 contains 12 residues. CDR1 and CDR2 (germline): SGHTA, FQGNSA. The ends were cut back, 2 bases at V and 5 bases at J, with 6 bases in the middle. The CDR3 DNA sequence: TGTGCCAGCAGCTTATCTAGGGAGACCCAGTACTTC. Protein sequence: CASSLSRETQYF.

The gene calls are TRBV10-3 and TRBJ1-1; D remains unclear. This CDR3 has 13 amino acids. V was trimmed by 7 bases and J by 0 bases, leaving 9 bases between them. Looked up from germline, CDR1 is ENHRY and CDR2 is SYGVKD. CDR3 nucleotides: TGTGCCATCAACCCAGGAATGAACACTGAAGCTTTCTTT. Protein product: CAINPGMNTEAFF.

The rearrangement links TRBV7-9 to TRBJ1-1, with D uncertain. The CDR3 sequence is 14 residues long. Germline V gene lookup returns CDR1 SEHNR and CDR2 FQNEAQ (reference sequence). Trimming pared 5 bases from V and 1 base from J, leaving 11 bases between. CDR3: CASSIQGGNTEAFF. The DNA of the CDR3 is TGTGCCAGCAGCATTCAAGGAGGGAACACTGAAGCTTTCTTT.

As DNA, the CDR3 is TGTGCCAGCAGTTACACAATAGCGGGGGCCCAAGAGACCCAGTACTTC. Translating gives CASSYTIAGAQETQYF. The rearrangement uses TRBV6-5 and TRBJ2-5, with 9 bases identical to TRBD2. Germline V gene lookup returns CDR1 MNHEY and CDR2 SVGAGI. The CDR3 has 16 residues. J was trimmed by 1 base and V by 2 bases; bases with no gene match: 5.